Following are 30 T cell receptor beta chains from one sample sequenced in a study of CD8 T cells in Susac syndrome. Random hexamers were used to reverse transcribe an amount of about 0.45 to 1 ug RNA. TCRdb re-called the immunoSEQ multiplex PCR reads through MiXCR, storing one row per CDR3 protein. The data hold roughly 180,000 distinct CDR3 sequences, with 85% to 95% observed a single time. Material for sequencing was CD4+ T cells from PBMCs. These receptors were collected from a human donor with multiple sclerosis.

DNA for the CDR3: TGTGCCACCCGACTAGGTGCAGATACGCAGTATTTT. This translates into CATRLGADTQYF. The gene calls are TRBV10-3 and TRBJ2-3; possibly TRBD2 for D (6 bases). This CDR3 has 12 residues. Germline V gene sequence: CDR1 ENHRY, CDR2 SYGVKD. The V end was cut by 10 bases, the J end by 4 bases, with 12 bases between.

This clonotype was seen a few times. V and J are TRBV2 and TRBJ1-1, with D perhaps matching TRBD1 (5 bases). The germline V gene has CDR1 SNHLY and CDR2 FYNNEI. Trimming took 5 bases from V and 1 from J, leaving 8 bases between them. The length of the CDR3 is 13 residues. The chain's CDR3 is CASSRGPNTEAFF. The DNA for the CDR3 is TGTGCCAGCAGTAGGGGACCGAACACTGAAGCTTTCTTT.

The chain carries TRBV13 and TRBJ2-7, with TRBD2 matching over 9 bases. The CDR3 consists of 16 residues. V lost 5 bases and J lost 4; bases outside the gene matches: 12. The V gene's germline CDR1 is PRHDT and CDR2 FYEKMQ (reference sequence). As DNA, the CDR3 is TGTGCCAGCAGCCGACGGGGGCGGGAGGGCCCTTACGAGCAGTACTTC. This encodes CASSRRGREGPYEQYF.

The J gene is TRBJ1-4, the V gene TRBV2, with 7 bases identical to TRBD1. With 6 bases clipped from V and 5 bases from J, the junction kept 3 bases outside the gene matches. The germline V gene encodes CDR1 SNHLY and CDR2 FYNNEI. The CDR3 sequence is 13 residues long. The CDR3 spells CASRGQINEKLFF. The CDR3 nucleotides read TGTGCCAGCAGGGGACAGATCAATGAAAAACTGTTTTTT.

The gene calls are TRBV6-2 or TRBV6-3 and TRBJ2-7, with D perhaps TRBD2 (5 bases). This CDR3 has 12 amino acids. Trimming took off 6 bases at V and 1 base at J, with 7 bases between the two ends. Germline V gene sequence: CDR1 MNHEY, CDR2 SVGEGT. Here the CDR3 DNA reads TGTGCCAGCAGCGAGGGATCCTACGAGCAGTACTTC. This codes for CASSEGSYEQYF.

V gene TRBV3-1 combines with J gene TRBJ2-7; the D gene is possibly TRBD2 (6 bases). CDR1 LGHDT and CDR2 YNNKEL come from the germline V gene (reference sequence). CDR3 size: 13 residues. Deletions cut 1 base from V and 12 bases from J, with 16 bases between. The CDR3 region is CASSQVTQGLPYF. As DNA, the CDR3 is TGTGCCAGCAGCCAAGTGACTCAGGGACTTCCGTACTTC.

The chain carries TRBV6-2 or TRBV6-3 and TRBJ2-7; D gene unclear. Germline values: CDR1 MNHEY, CDR2 SVGEGT. CDR3 length: 15 amino acids. Trimming left V 2 bases short and J 2 bases short, with 13 bases between. Here the CDR3 reads CASSYGRSWTYEQYF. Here the CDR3 DNA reads TGTGCCAGCAGTTACGGACGGTCCTGGACCTACGAGCAGTACTTC.

The chain is built from TRBV5-4 and TRBJ2-5; 7 bases line up with TRBD1. CDR1 and CDR2 from the germline V gene are SGHNT and YYREEE (reference sequence). Losses at the gene ends were 2 bases for V and 1 base for J; bases not matched to a gene: 5. The CDR3 sequence is 15 residues long. The CDR3 DNA follows: TGTGCCAGCAGCTTAATGACAGGGCCCCAAGAGACCCAGTACTTC. Translating gives CASSLMTGPQETQYF.

This clonotype was observed a single time. V is TRBV5-1 and J is TRBJ1-5; 8 bases align to TRBD1. Per the germline V gene, CDR1 is SGHRS and CDR2 is YFSETQ. The CDR3 covers 15 residues. J lost 1 base, V lost 1 base, and 1 base had no gene match. CDR3 in DNA: TGCGCCAGCAGCTTGTCAGGGGGCAGCAATCAGCCCCAGCATTTT. Its protein is CASSLSGGSNQPQHF.

This chain joins TRBV24-1 and TRBJ2-5, with D possibly being TRBD1 or TRBD2 (7 bases each). V was trimmed by 5 bases and J by 2 bases, leaving 14 bases between them. The CDR3 consists of 15 residues. The germline V gene encodes CDR1 KGHDR and CDR2 SFDVKD. CDR3 DNA sequence: TGTGCCACCAGTGCCCCAGGGGGGGCTCAAGAGACCCAGTACTTC. As protein: CATSAPGGAQETQYF.

This clonotype was found once. Here the CDR3 reads CASATGSREQYF. The CDR3 region has the DNA TGTGCCAGCGCGACAGGGTCCCGAGAGCAGTACTTC. V is TRBV27 and J is TRBJ2-7, with 7 bases that match TRBD1. This CDR3 has 12 amino acids. Germline loops: CDR1 MNHEY, CDR2 SMNVEV (reference sequence). With V trimmed by 8 bases and J by 7 bases, 8 bases remained unmatched.

The rearrangement links TRBV4-1 to TRBJ1-2; D might be TRBD1 (5 bases). Germline assignment: CDR1 MGHRA and CDR2 YSYEKL. Trimming stripped 0 bases from V and 8 bases from J, with 13 bases between. This CDR3 is 14 amino acids long. The CDR3 loop is CASSQEGTVYGYTF. CDR3 nucleotides: TGCGCCAGCAGCCAAGAAGGGACCGTCTACGGCTACACCTTC.

The chain recombines TRBV6-6 with TRBJ2-2; D gene unclear. The CDR3 totals 12 residues. CDR1 is MNHNY, CDR2 SVGAGI, per germline (reference sequence). V lost 5 bases and J lost 6, with 7 bases in between. The CDR3 nucleotides read TGTGCCAGCAGTCACGGCCCCGGGGAGCTGTTTTTT. Residues: CASSHGPGELFF.

The chain joins TRBV5-8 to TRBJ2-5; TRBD1 aligns across 7 bases. This CDR3 has 14 residues. V lost 7 bases and J lost 1; bases outside the gene matches: 7. Germline values: CDR1 SGHTS, CDR2 YDEGEE. The DNA of the CDR3 is TGTGCCAGCTCGACAGGGCATCCCCAAGAGACCCAGTACTTC. It codes for CASSTGHPQETQYF.

The rearrangement uses TRBV20-1 and TRBJ1-1; perhaps TRBD1 as D (5 bases). CDR3 length: 13 amino acids. The V gene's germline CDR1 is DFQATT and CDR2 SNEGSKA (reference sequence). Trimming shortened V by 5 bases and J by 5 bases, and 15 bases separated the two germline ends. The CDR3 reads CSAARQAGTEAFF. The CDR3 nucleotides read TGCAGTGCTGCTCGCCAGGCAGGGACTGAAGCTTTCTTT.

The J gene is TRBJ2-7, the V gene TRBV28; 15 bases align to TRBD2. CDR3 size: 16 residues. Per germline, CDR1 MDHEN and CDR2 SYDVKM. J was trimmed by 0 bases and V by 4 bases; bases with no gene match: 1. As DNA, the CDR3 is TGTGCCAGCAGTTGGGGACTAGCGGGAGGCTCCTACGAGCAGTACTTC. Translating it yields CASSWGLAGGSYEQYF.

This sequence joins TRBV7-2 and TRBJ2-1; a possible D gene is TRBD2 (5 bases). The CDR3 has 12 amino acids. The germline V and J ends were trimmed by 1 base and 12 bases, with 10 bases remaining between them. CDR1 SGHTA and CDR2 FQGNSA come from the germline V gene. The CDR3 spells CASSLGRGPQFF. CDR3 in DNA: TGTGCCAGCAGCTTAGGACGGGGTCCGCAGTTCTTC.

The gene calls are TRBV6-2 or TRBV6-3 and TRBJ2-7; 7 positions match TRBD1. V lost 5 bases to trimming and J lost 4 bases; unmatched junction nucleotides: 5. Germline-derived CDR1 and CDR2 are MNHEY and SVGEGT. This CDR3 has 13 amino acids. CDR3 sequence reads: CASSKVQGYEQYF. The CDR3 nucleotides read TGTGCCAGCAGTAAAGTACAGGGGTACGAGCAGTACTTC.

The CDR3, as DNA: TGCAGTGCTACCGCGACTAGCGGGAGCGTGAGGTCCTACAATGAGCAGTTCTTC. Translation: CSATATSGSVRSYNEQFF. The rearrangement links TRBV20-1 to TRBJ2-1; 12 positions match TRBD2. This CDR3 is built from 18 residues. The germline CDR1 and CDR2 sequences are DFQATT and SNEGSKA (reference sequence). J lost 1 base, V lost 4 bases, and 11 bases had no gene match.

This clonotype turned up a few times. The J gene is TRBJ1-2, the V gene TRBV19; D is unclear. Between the trimmed V and J ends, which lost 4 bases and 0 bases, there was a span of 6 bases. The CDR3 length is 13 residues. The germline V gene has CDR1 LNHDA and CDR2 SQIVND (reference sequence). Here the CDR3 DNA reads TGTGCCAGTAGTAGCGGGACTAACTATGGCTACACCTTC. It translates to CASSSGTNYGYTF. The entire variable domain, with the rest obtained from reference TRBV19 and TRBJ1-2, is as follows: DGGITQSPKYLFRKEGQNVTLSCEQNLNHDAMYWYRQDPGQGLRLIYYSQIVNDFQKGDIAEGYSVSREKKESFPLTVTSAQKNPTAFYLCASSSGTNYGYTFGSGTRLTVV.

The chain uses TRBV12-3 or TRBV12-4 and TRBJ2-1; D might be TRBD1 (6 bases). The CDR3 runs 16 residues. Trimming removed 5 bases at V and 3 bases at J, with 17 bases between. The CDR3 DNA is TGTGCCAGCAGTCCAACCATAACAGGGTTCTACAATGAGCAGTTCTTC. Protein: CASSPTITGFYNEQFF.

The V call is TRBV5-1, the J call TRBJ1-1; the D is unclear. The CDR3 is 15 residues long. V lost 0 bases, J lost 1 base, and 10 bases lay in between. Germline lookup yields CDR1 SGHRS and CDR2 YFSETQ. Here the CDR3 reads CASSLGRLENTEAFF. The CDR3 bases are TGCGCCAGCAGCTTGGGAAGGCTGGAGAACACTGAAGCTTTCTTT.

This clonotype has just one count. The rearrangement links TRBV6-2 or TRBV6-3 to TRBJ2-1, with TRBD2 matching over 11 bases. Germline V gives CDR1 MNHEY, CDR2 SVGEGT. V trimming: 6 bases; J trimming: 4 bases; junction bases outside the gene matches: 8. The CDR3 has 16 amino acids. The DNA of the CDR3 is TGTGCCAGCAGGGGTACTAGCGGGAGCCTTTACAATGAGCAGTTCTTC. Encoded protein: CASRGTSGSLYNEQFF.

The V and J genes are TRBV6-5 and TRBJ1-2, with D unresolved. The CDR3 consists of 13 residues. The germline V gene has CDR1 MNHEY and CDR2 SVGAGI. V was trimmed by 6 bases and J by 4 bases, leaving 12 bases between them. Here the CDR3 DNA reads TGTGCCAGCAGCCCCGGGCAGGTCTATGGCTACACCTTC. Its protein product is CASSPGQVYGYTF.

This rearrangement joins TRBV7-2 to TRBJ1-4; D uncertain. Germline V CDR1 and CDR2: SGHTA, FQGNSA. The CDR3 is 12 amino acids. V lost 5 bases, J lost 8 bases, and 9 bases lay in between. CDR3 protein: CASSLTVEKLFF. The CDR3 bases are TGTGCCAGCAGCCTAACCGTGGAAAAACTGTTTTTT.

The V call is TRBV5-1, the J call TRBJ2-3; D is unclear. The germline V gene encodes CDR1 SGHRS and CDR2 YFSETQ. This CDR3 region has 15 residues. Trimming took off 3 bases at V and 0 bases at J, with 11 bases between the two ends. The CDR3 coding sequence is TGCGCCAGCAGCTACACGGCATCTAGCACAGATACGCAGTATTTT. Amino acid sequence: CASSYTASSTDTQYF.

V gene TRBV5-1 combines with J gene TRBJ2-7; D is undetermined. The CDR3 consists of 13 residues. Looked up from germline, CDR1 is SGHRS and CDR2 is YFSETQ. The ends were cut back, 0 bases at V and 7 bases at J, with 11 bases in the middle. The chain's CDR3 is CASSLDSTIEQYF. The CDR3 DNA follows: TGCGCCAGCAGCTTGGATTCCACGATAGAGCAGTACTTC. Full variable domain (missing parts from reference TRBV5-1 and TRBJ2-7): KAGVTQTPRYLIKTRGQQVTLSCSPISGHRSVSWYQQTPGQGLQFLFEYFSETQRNKGNFPGRFSGRQFSNSRSEMNVSTLELGDSALYLCASSLDSTIEQYFGPGTRLTVT.

J is TRBJ2-6 and V is TRBV6-2 or TRBV6-3; unclear D gene. The CDR3 is made up of 15 amino acids. The germline gives CDR1 MNHEY, CDR2 SVGEGT. The ends were cut back, 3 bases at V and 0 bases at J, with 6 bases in the middle. The CDR3 nucleotides are TGTGCCAGCAGTTATCGGTACTCTGGGGCCAACGTCCTGACTTTC. This codes for CASSYRYSGANVLTF.

The rearrangement joins TRBV6-5 to TRBJ2-3, with TRBD1 matching over 7 bases. V trimming: 0 bases; J trimming: 0 bases; junction bases outside the gene matches: 0. CDR3 length: 15 amino acids. CDR1 is MNHEY and CDR2 is SVGAGI in the germline V gene. The chain's CDR3 is CASSYSDRSTDTQYF. CDR3 in DNA: TGTGCCAGCAGTTACTCGGACAGGAGCACAGATACGCAGTATTTT.

CDR3 nucleotides: TGCGCCAGCAGCTTATTGACTAGCGGGGTCTACGAGCAGTACTTC. Residues: CASSLLTSGVYEQYF. The rearrangement joins TRBV5-1 to TRBJ2-7; TRBD2 agrees at 11 bases. The V and J ends lost 2 bases and 3 bases, in that order; junction bases with no gene match: 4. Germline lookup yields CDR1 SGHRS and CDR2 YFSETQ. CDR3 length: 15 amino acids.